This T cell receptor (beta chain) was sequenced in a study of shared clonotypes between healthy human individuals. Study-level findings and limits: Sharing of clonotypes among donors was expected to vary with sequencing depth.

The study ran the assay at deep level. Source study methods: ImmunoSEQ supplied junction-only sequences lacking quality scores, so filtering was different. TCRdb keeps only in-frame clones here, not all; method: immunoSEQ multiplex PCR. That table is the source of V, J and clone size, and D and trimming were worked out from the DNA. Of over a million clones listed, 60% to 80% were seen once; the top ten hold approximately 1.5%. The CDR3 sequence is 13 residues long. The V gene's germline CDR1 is SNHLY and CDR2 FYNNEI. Trimming pared 2 bases from V and 10 bases from J, leaving 12 bases between. Turning to this clone: Its antigen is as yet unknown.

Material for sequencing was memory CD4+ T cells sorted from blood. The sample's subset: CD45RA-negative fraction. The gene calls are TRBV2 and TRBJ1-5; D not resolved. This receptor was obtained from a man aged 18 to 30 in good health. The CDR3 loop is CASSEREGHPQHF. CDR3 nucleotides: TGTGCCAGCAGTGAAAGGGAAGGTCATCCCCAGCATTTT.